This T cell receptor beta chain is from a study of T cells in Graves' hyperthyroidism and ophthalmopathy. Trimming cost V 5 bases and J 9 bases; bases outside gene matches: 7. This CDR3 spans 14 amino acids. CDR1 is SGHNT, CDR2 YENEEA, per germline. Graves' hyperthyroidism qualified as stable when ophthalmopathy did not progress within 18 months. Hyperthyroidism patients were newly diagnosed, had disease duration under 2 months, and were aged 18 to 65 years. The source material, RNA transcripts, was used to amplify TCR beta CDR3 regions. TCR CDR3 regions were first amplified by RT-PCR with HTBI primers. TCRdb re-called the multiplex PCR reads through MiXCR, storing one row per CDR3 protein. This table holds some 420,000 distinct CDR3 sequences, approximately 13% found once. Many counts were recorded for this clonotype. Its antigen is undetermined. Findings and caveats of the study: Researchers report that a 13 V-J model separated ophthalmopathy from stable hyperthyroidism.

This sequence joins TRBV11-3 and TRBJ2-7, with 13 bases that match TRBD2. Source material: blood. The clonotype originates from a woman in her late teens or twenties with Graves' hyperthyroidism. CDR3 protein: CASSPETSGRRQYF. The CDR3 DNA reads TGTGCCAGCAGCCCCGAGACTAGCGGGAGGAGGCAGTACTTC.